The clone carrying this T cell receptor beta chain was seen at least ten times. The antigen is undetermined. The CDR3 extends over 18 amino acids. V was pared by 4 bases and J by 4 bases, with 14 bases of the junction left unmatched. Germline lookup yields CDR1 LGHDT and CDR2 YNNKEL (reference sequence). The sample originates from a study of metastatic and nonmetastatic thyroid tumors. Background on the study: Patients with malignant and benign thyroid disease provided blood and tumor or nodule tissue, whose repertoires were compared. Study-level results: Significantly higher TCR beta diversity was reportedly seen in malignant thyroid tumors than benign nodules, in blood and tumor.

Per the authors' pipeline: What underpinned the distant-metastasis classifier for papillary thyroid cancer was the set of CDR3 differences across clinicopathological groups. TCRdb reanalyzed the PCR reads via MiXCR. These V and J calls are TCRdb output, not the study's own analysis. Counted here are roughly 36,000 clones, approximately 10% occurring once; the ten biggest clones make up about 16%. Patients underwent thyroid surgery, and none had received any treatment before it. The chain carries TRBV3-1 and TRBJ2-3; 10 bases are a match to TRBD1. The sample taken for sequencing was blood. This sequence was found in a female donor with papillary thyroid cancer or a benign thyroid nodule (not recorded which). Some clones in this sample may be carry-over from other donors' samples. The CDR3: CASSPHLRQGAGADTQYF. The CDR3 nucleotides read TGTGCCAGCAGCCCGCACCTACGACAGGGGGCCGGAGCAGATACGCAGTATTTT.